This T cell receptor beta chain was sequenced in a study of cytomegalovirus exposure and HLA in healthy donors (dated by TCRdb to 2016 to 2017). With respect to the entire study: An earlier analysis of under 600 of the donors reported about 250 Gb of sequence data and roughly 100 million unique TCR beta sequences from some 180 million T cells. The study was designed to test whether signatures of past pathogen exposure could be identified by cataloging public T cell receptors. Besides the first cohort of around 700 subjects, a separate validation cohort made up of roughly 120 different subjects was used. Donor age, sex, ethnicity and CMV serostatus were compiled alongside the repertoire data. Typing coverage varied by locus: about 620-640 donors for A, B, C, DRB1 and DQB1; roughly 560 for DQA1; around 610 for DPA1; some 470 for DPB1. Roughly 300 gigabases of sequencing data and tens of millions of unique TCR sequences were included in an early release covering roughly 600 HLA-typed donors. The T cell repertoires of 700 or so subjects were profiled by immunosequencing and related to cytomegalovirus serostatus. HLA typing covered class I and class II loci at four-digit resolution. An earlier analysis of fewer than 750 of the donors used high-throughput TCR beta sequencing to judge whether each TCR beta V gene segment behaved as functional or pseudogenic. Rather than drawing on any new phenotypic data, the later analysis identified candidate immune exposures from TCR beta sequences and the way those sequences occurred across donors. About five DR-DQ haplotypes were handled as single units for association and clustering because linkage in the cohort was strong. Across about 370 genotyped donors of the cohort, an average of 235,054 unique TCR beta nucleotide sequences per donor were sequenced, and roughly a sixth of those sequences were non-productive. Genome-wide SNP genotypes for about 65% of the roughly 700 donors were used in a later genetic analysis, which treated that subset as a discovery cohort. All discovery cohort repertoires had been generated on a single sequencing platform. High-throughput TCR immunosequencing, statistical association of individual TCRs with disease status, and machine learning were combined to predict cytomegalovirus infection status. In a later analysis, previously published TCR beta repertoires from hundreds of donors were re-analyzed and high-resolution HLA genotyping was added so that TCR occurrence patterns could be studied. Among the roughly 400 genotyped donors, roughly 80% belonged to the genetic ancestry cluster associated with self-reported Caucasian donors.

The cohort consisted of 600 or so healthy bone marrow donors. All cohort members were sampled while nominally healthy, although unrecorded immune exposures were likely present. The donor was CMV seronegative and was included in the group of a few hundred seronegative cohort members. Each donor provided a peripheral blood sample, and peripheral blood mononuclear cells were used for TCR beta sequencing. Genomic DNA extraction from the blood cell samples was performed with the Qiagen DNeasy Blood Extraction Kit. What the work shows at the level of the full study, not this receptor alone: An earlier analysis of some 590 of the donors showed that most TCR beta V segments appeared in productive rearrangements either about 87% or about 30% of the time, which broadly matched IMGT annotations. Three of the identified cytomegalovirus-associated TCR beta chains were confirmed in vitro to be specific for cytomegalovirus antigens. A further reported finding was that TCR beta sequences accurately predicted the HLA-A and HLA-B alleles for most subjects in the first cohort. A later analysis reported that several top co-occurrence clusters appeared linked to parvovirus B19, influenza, CMV and Epstein-Barr virus. Some IMGT-functional V segments, including TRBV6-2 and TRBV6-3, could not be told apart with the 87-base-pair reads, so those segments were excluded. Because HLA typing was missing for some donors at each locus, association tests included only the typed subset. In this cohort, only TCR beta chains were sequenced, and detectable features were limited by the absence of alpha or paired-chain data. According to a later analysis, most CMV-associated TCR beta chains appeared to be HLA-restricted, and the HLA associations seemed to be driven largely by CMV exposure. In a later genetic analysis, fewer N-insertions in productive TCRs were reported among donors in an Asian-associated ancestry cluster than the roughly 710-donor mean. A later analysis associated 16,951 TCR beta sequences with specific HLA alleles at a false discovery rate of 0.05. Linkage disequilibrium might explain the correlated functional status among segregating V segments, but an unknown experimental factor could not be excluded. In a later genetic analysis, a missense DCLRE1C variant was associated with V-gene and J-gene trimming of TCR beta chains, and the association was replicated in an independent cohort. The only immune exposure information available for the cohort was CMV serostatus. A later analysis found that TCR association rates varied across HLA loci, with DRB1 alleles showing the most associated TCRs and HLA-C alleles the fewest. Most TCR sequences were seen in very few donors, while some public TCRs were found in many individuals. In a later analysis, HLA-associated TCR beta chains showed more clonal expansion and lower generation probabilities than non-associated chains that were equally common. According to the authors, the approach could potentially be generalized to other disease states and immunological phenotypes. When HLA alleles, especially DR and DQ, strongly co-occurred, TCR associations were difficult to assign to individual alleles. A cluster of highly shared sequence variants was judged likely to be a technical artifact of the sequencing pipeline. Roughly uniform sequencing depth across donors was assumed in presence/absence analyses, although this assumption may not hold. The classifier was reported to diagnose cytomegalovirus status with high specificity and sensitivity in both the original and validation cohorts. Roughly 17 rarely observed V segments, including chromosome 9 orphons, were excluded from the earlier analysis of some 590 of the donors because counts were too low. In the study, around 150 TCR beta chains were listed as associated with cytomegalovirus.

Library preparation employed the immunoSEQ multiplex PCR assay. For the multiplex PCR, a mixture combining 60 forward primers for TCR Vbeta segments and 13 reverse primers for TCR Jbeta segments was used. The CDR3 region of rearranged TCR beta genes was amplified from genomic DNA with a multiplex PCR assay. On the Illumina HiSeq System, the amplified TCR beta libraries were sequenced as 87-base-pair reads. The study's own analysis went as follows. Across the roughly 600 repertoires, a later analysis counted some 80 million unique TCR beta chains, around 10 million of which were shared by at least two donors. A nearest-neighbor algorithm error-corrected the raw reads and collapsed the reads into unique sequences, merging closely related sequences to remove PCR and sequencing errors. Alignment of CDR3 sequences to IMGT reference sequences was used to assign V, D and J gene segments. For a sequence to be retained, a match of at least six nucleotides to both a V gene segment and a J gene segment was required. Rearrangements were called productive when the CDR3 lacked stop codons and stayed in frame with V and J; all others were non-productive. Following IMGT convention, CDR3 was defined as the stretch from the second conserved V-encoded cysteine to the conserved J-encoded phenylalanine. The earlier analysis of a few hundred of the donors excluded sequences that lacked an unambiguous match to a single V gene segment. In an earlier analysis of approximately 590 of the donors, a V segment was called functional when productive rearrangements were above 56.7%, and segregating when the standard deviation between donors exceeded 5%. A statistical classification framework was built to diagnose cytomegalovirus status from the catalog of TCR beta chain sequences. A later analysis assigned V and J genes by comparing TCR nucleotide sequences with IMGT/GENE-DB human TR gene sequences. The TCRdist pipeline was used in a later analysis to assign CDR3 sequences and most-parsimonious VDJ recombination scenarios. In a later analysis, each TCR beta chain was defined by its CDR3 amino acid sequence together with its V-gene family, and reads without a unique V-gene family were excluded. As a way to deal with suspected cross-contamination and a sequencing artifact, a later analysis dropped under 600 nucleotide sequences that were highly shared and had low generation probability. A later analysis calculated a clonal expansion index for each public chain from normalized within-repertoire ranks of inferred template counts. In a later analysis, generation probabilities were computed using a VDJ recombination model fitted to out-of-frame rearrangements, and the results were checked against IGoR. In a later analysis, TCR-TCR, TCR-HLA and TCR-CMV co-occurrence was scored with hypergeometric tests, and a repertoire-size bias correction was applied to TCR pairs. A later analysis estimated false discovery rates by permuting HLA or CMV assignments 20 times. A later analysis grouped co-occurring TCRs with DBSCAN, adding TCRdist sequence similarity when clustering within HLA-allele-positive subsets. Repertoires with fewer than 30,000 or more than 120,000 public chains were left out of co-occurrence clustering, as were four to six repertoires with anomalous nucleotide sharing. Sourced from immuneACCESS, this table was stored by TCRdb with only in-frame sequences that have V and J called. A share of the clones is absent; for the studies checked, an unresolved V gene accounts for under half, and the remainder has no known explanation. V and J calls and clone size are given by that table; D and trimming were obtained from the DNA. In all, the sample holds around 150,000 clones, and roughly 90% of those were seen once. Roughly 0.5% of the sample rests with the top ten.

With regard to this clone: What antigen it recognizes has not been identified. Per-nucleotide qualities are absent, and no much larger clonotype sits a single base away.

The CDR3 holds 14 amino acids from the cysteine to the phenylalanine. The kept DNA is CDR3 alone, 42 bases in frame from the first base. In the germline V gene, CDR1 corresponds to ENHRY and CDR2 to SYGVKD. This clonotype originated in a woman aged 35 to 49 in good health and CMV-seronegative. The chain was built from TRBV10-3 and TRBJ2-5; a tentative D call is TRBD2 (5 bases match). The J call may be wrong; the DNA end is better matched by TRBJ2-7. Sequencing used PBMCs. The CDR3 is CAARPGKSAYEQYF. The nucleotides read TGTGCCGCACGACCGGGGAAGTCCGCCTACGAGCAGTACTTC.